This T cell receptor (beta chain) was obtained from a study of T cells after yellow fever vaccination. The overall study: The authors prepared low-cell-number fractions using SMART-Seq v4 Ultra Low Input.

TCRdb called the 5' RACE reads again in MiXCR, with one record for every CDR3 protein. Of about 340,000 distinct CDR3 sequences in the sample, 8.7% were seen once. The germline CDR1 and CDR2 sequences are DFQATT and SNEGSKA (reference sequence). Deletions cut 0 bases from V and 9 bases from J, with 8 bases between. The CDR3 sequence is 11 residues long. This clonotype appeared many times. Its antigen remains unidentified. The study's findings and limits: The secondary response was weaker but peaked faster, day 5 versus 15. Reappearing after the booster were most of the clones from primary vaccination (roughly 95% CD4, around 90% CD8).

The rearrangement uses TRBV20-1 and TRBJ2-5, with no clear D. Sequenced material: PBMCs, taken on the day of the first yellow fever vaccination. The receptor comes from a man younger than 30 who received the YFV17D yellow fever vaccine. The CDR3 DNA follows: TGCAGTGCTAGAGATCAGGTCTCCCAGTACTTC. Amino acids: CSARDQVSQYF.